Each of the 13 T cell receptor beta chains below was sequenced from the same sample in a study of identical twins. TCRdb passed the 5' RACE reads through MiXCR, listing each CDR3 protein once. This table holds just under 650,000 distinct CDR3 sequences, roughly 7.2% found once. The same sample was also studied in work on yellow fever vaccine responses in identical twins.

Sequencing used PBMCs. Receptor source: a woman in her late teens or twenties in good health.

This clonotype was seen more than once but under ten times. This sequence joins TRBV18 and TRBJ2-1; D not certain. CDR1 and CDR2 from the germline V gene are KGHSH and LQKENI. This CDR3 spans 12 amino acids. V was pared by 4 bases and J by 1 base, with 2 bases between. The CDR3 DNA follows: TGTGCCAGCTCACAGTCCTACAATGAGCAGTTCTTC. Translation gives CASSQSYNEQFF.

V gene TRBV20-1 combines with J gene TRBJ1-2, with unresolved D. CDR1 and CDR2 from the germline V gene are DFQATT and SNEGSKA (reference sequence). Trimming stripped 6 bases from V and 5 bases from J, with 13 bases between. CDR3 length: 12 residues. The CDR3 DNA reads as TGCAGTGCGTACGGCCTGAGGTATGGCTACACCTTC. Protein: CSAYGLRYGYTF.

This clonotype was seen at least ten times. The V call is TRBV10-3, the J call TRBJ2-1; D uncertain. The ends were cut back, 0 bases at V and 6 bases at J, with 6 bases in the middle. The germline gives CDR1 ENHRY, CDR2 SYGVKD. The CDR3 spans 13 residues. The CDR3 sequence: CAISESGVNEQFF. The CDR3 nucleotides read TGTGCCATCAGTGAGTCTGGCGTCAATGAGCAGTTCTTC.

The CDR3 protein is CASSQQKTGDYEQYF. The CDR3 DNA follows: TGCGCCAGCAGCCAGCAGAAGACAGGGGATTACGAGCAGTACTTC. The rearrangement uses TRBV4-1 and TRBJ2-7; 8 bases match TRBD1. V shed 3 bases, J shed 4 bases, and the junction held 8 bases outside the gene matches. CDR1 and CDR2 (germline): MGHRA, YSYEKL. This CDR3 has 15 amino acids.

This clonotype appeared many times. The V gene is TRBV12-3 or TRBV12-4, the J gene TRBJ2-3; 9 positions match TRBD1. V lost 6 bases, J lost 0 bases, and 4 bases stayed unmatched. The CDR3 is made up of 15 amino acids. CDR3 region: CASSPGTGSTDTQYF. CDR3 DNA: TGTGCCAGCAGCCCCGGGACAGGGAGCACAGATACGCAGTATTTT.

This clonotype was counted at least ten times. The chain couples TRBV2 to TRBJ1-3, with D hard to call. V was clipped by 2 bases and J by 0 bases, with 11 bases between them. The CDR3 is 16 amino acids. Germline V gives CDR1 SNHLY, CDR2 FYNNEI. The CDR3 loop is CASSELGKSSGNTIYF. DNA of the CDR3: TGTGCCAGCAGTGAACTTGGGAAAAGCTCTGGAAACACCATATATTTT. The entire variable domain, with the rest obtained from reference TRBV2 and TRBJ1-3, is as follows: EPEVTQTPSHQVTQMGQEVILRCVPISNHLYFYWYRQILGQKVEFLVSFYNNEISEKSEIFDDQFSVERPDGSNFTLKIRSTKLEDSAMYFCASSELGKSSGNTIYFGEGSWLTVV.

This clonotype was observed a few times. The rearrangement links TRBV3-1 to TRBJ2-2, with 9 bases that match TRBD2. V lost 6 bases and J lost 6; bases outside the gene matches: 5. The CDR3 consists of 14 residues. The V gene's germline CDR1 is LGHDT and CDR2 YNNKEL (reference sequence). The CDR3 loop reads CASRSAGGPGELFF. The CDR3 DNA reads TGTGCCAGCAGGTCCGCGGGAGGGCCCGGGGAGCTGTTTTTT.

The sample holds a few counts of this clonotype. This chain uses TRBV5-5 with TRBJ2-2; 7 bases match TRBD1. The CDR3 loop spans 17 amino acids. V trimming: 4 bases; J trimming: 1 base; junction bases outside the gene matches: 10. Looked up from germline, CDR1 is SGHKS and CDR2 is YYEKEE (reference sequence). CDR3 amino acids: CASSKGAGLKNTGELFF. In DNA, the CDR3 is TGTGCCAGCAGCAAGGGGGCCGGCCTAAAGAACACCGGGGAGCTGTTTTTT. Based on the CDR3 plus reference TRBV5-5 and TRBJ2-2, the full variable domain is DAGVTQSPTHLIKTRGQQVTLRCSPISGHKSVSWYQQVLGQGPQFIFQYYEKEERGRGNFPDRFSARQFPNYSSELNVNALLLGDSALYLCASSKGAGLKNTGELFFGEGSRLTVL.

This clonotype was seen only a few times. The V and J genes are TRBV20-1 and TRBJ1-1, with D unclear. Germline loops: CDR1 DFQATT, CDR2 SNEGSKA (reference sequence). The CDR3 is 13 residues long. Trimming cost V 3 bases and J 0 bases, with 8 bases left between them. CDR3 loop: CSASLQVNTEAFF. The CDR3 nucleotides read TGCAGTGCTAGTCTCCAGGTGAACACTGAAGCTTTCTTT.

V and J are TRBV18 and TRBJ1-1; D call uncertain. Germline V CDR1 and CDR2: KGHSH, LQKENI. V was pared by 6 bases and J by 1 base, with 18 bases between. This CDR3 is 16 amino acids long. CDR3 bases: TGTGCCAGCTCGGACCAATCTTCTCGCGGGAACACTGAAGCTTTCTTT. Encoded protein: CASSDQSSRGNTEAFF.

This CDR3 is CSARAGRLAGINNEQFF. The CDR3, as DNA: TGCAGTGCTAGAGCCGGACGGCTAGCGGGAATAAACAATGAGCAGTTCTTC. The chain employs TRBV20-1 and TRBJ2-1; TRBD2 matches 9 bases. The length of the CDR3 is 17 residues. The V gene's germline CDR1 is DFQATT and CDR2 SNEGSKA (reference sequence). Germline trimming cut 1 base from V and 5 bases from J; bases unmatched to any gene: 12.

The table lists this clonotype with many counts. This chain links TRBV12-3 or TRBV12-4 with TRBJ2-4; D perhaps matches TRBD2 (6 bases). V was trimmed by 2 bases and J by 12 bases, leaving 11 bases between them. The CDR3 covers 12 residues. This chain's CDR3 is CASSLSGGNQYF. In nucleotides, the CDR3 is TGTGCCAGCAGTTTATCCGGGGGTAATCAGTACTTC.

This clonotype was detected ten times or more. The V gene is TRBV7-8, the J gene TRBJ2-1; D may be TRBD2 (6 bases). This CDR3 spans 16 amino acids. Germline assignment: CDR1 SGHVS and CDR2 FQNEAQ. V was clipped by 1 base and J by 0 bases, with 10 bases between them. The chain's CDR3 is CASSLVVGSSYNEQFF. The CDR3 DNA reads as TGTGCCAGCAGCTTAGTCGTCGGGAGCTCCTACAATGAGCAGTTCTTC.